The sequence of this T cell receptor (beta chain) was determined in a study of T cell repertoires in cytomegalovirus infection. On the study more broadly: Public TCR beta signatures indicated both CMV infection and matching HLA type.

A word on this clonotype: The antigen remains undetermined.

Findings and caveats of the study: HLA-C-restricted CMV-specific TCR beta clonotypes were dominant in the ex vivo response. Summed frequency of shared TCR beta families picked out CMV carriers who also had the relevant HLA.

Germline CDR1 is LNHDA and CDR2 is SQIVND (reference sequence). CDR3 length: 14 residues. V lost 8 bases, J lost 4 bases, and 17 bases lay in between. TCRdb used MiXCR to reprocess the reads, holding one entry per CDR3 protein. The table includes 480,000 or so distinct CDR3 sequences, roughly 10% detected once. This sequence originates from a human donor in good health (CMV status not recorded). Some clones in this sample may be carry-over from other donors' samples. V and J are TRBV19 and TRBJ1-2; D might be TRBD1 (5 bases). Material: PBMCs. CDR3 in amino acids: CASYTGTYPYGYTF. DNA for the CDR3: TGTGCCAGTTACACCGGGACCTACCCCTATGGCTACACCTTC.